The 23 T cell receptor beta chains below all came from one sample that was sequenced in a study of blood T cell repertoires in COVID-19. Generated by immunoSEQ multiplex PCR, the TCRdb table keeps only in-frame clones and is missing some. The table has 250,000 to 350,000 clones, approximately 84% seen once. Sequencing was carried out using PBMCs or T cells enriched from blood (not recorded which). The receptor source for this set is a woman under 30 who had recovered from COVID-19.

This clone was detected only once. The chain carries TRBV6-5 and TRBJ2-7; TRBD2 matches at 12 bases. Germline V CDR1 and CDR2: MNHEY, SVGAGI. CDR3 size: 16 residues. V was pared by 0 bases and J by 5 bases, with 5 bases of the junction left unmatched. The CDR3 nucleotides are TGTGCCAGCAGTTACTCGACTAGCGGGGGCCAGGACGAGCAGTACTTC. This sequence encodes CASSYSTSGGQDEQYF.

In this sample, this clone turned up once. J is TRBJ1-5 and V is TRBV6-6, with no clear D. Deletions cut 4 bases from V and 0 bases from J, with 7 bases between. Germline CDR1 reads MNHNY; CDR2 reads SVGAGI (reference sequence). The CDR3 sequence is 14 residues long. CDR3 coding DNA: TGTGCCAGCAGTTTTGCAGATAGCAATCAGCCCCAGCATTTT. This encodes CASSFADSNQPQHF.

The chain joins TRBV14 to TRBJ1-1; no definite D call. The CDR3 has 16 residues. Trimming took 2 bases from V and 1 from J, leaving 14 bases between them. Germline CDR1 and CDR2: SGHDN and FVKESK. CDR3 bases: TGTGCCAGCAGCCAATCACAGTTTCTTGGGAACACTGAAGCTTTCTTT. Residues: CASSQSQFLGNTEAFF.

J is TRBJ2-1 and V is TRBV5-1, with D perhaps matching TRBD2 (6 bases). Per germline, CDR1 SGHRS and CDR2 YFSETQ. V lost 4 bases, J lost 6 bases, and 14 bases lay in between. The CDR3 is 14 amino acids. As DNA, the CDR3 is TGCGCCAGCAGCCTGGCCCCCGGGGGCAATGAGCAGTTCTTC. The encoded protein is CASSLAPGGNEQFF.

V and J are TRBV14 and TRBJ1-3; TRBD1 agrees at 9 bases. CDR3 length: 15 amino acids. Germline values: CDR1 SGHDN, CDR2 FVKESK. The V and J ends lost 3 bases and 2 bases, in that order; junction bases with no gene match: 2. The CDR3 DNA reads as TGTGCCAGCAGCCACGGGACAGGGACTGGAAACACCATATATTTT. Protein: CASSHGTGTGNTIYF.

The chain combines TRBV29-1 with TRBJ1-1; 7 nucleotides line up with TRBD1. V lost 1 base, J lost 3 bases, and 5 bases stayed unmatched. The V gene's germline CDR1 is SQVTM and CDR2 ANQGSEA. The CDR3 consists of 14 residues. The CDR3 DNA is TGCAGCGTTGAAGGTCTAGGACAGGACACTGAAGCTTTCTTT. Amino acid sequence: CSVEGLGQDTEAFF.

This clone has a single count. V and J are TRBV6-5 and TRBJ2-7; D is possibly TRBD1 (6 bases). The CDR3 spans 13 residues. With 0 bases removed from V and 4 bases from J, the gap between germline ends came to 7 bases. Germline CDR1 reads MNHEY; CDR2 reads SVGAGI. This chain's CDR3 is CASSYSGAYEQYF. The CDR3 DNA sequence: TGTGCCAGCAGTTACTCGGGGGCGTACGAGCAGTACTTC.

This chain uses TRBV19 with TRBJ1-5, with 10 bases lining up with TRBD1. Germline-derived CDR1 and CDR2 are LNHDA and SQIVND (reference sequence). V lost 6 bases, J lost 4 bases, and 6 bases stayed unmatched. This CDR3 is built from 15 residues. The DNA for the CDR3 is TGTGCCAGTAGGGGACAGGGGTACGCTAATCAGCCCCAGCATTTT. It is translated as CASRGQGYANQPQHF.

The J gene is TRBJ1-5, the V gene TRBV24-1; the D gene is possibly TRBD1 (5 bases). This CDR3 comprises 15 residues. Germline values: CDR1 KGHDR, CDR2 SFDVKD. Trimming left V 3 bases short and J 0 bases short, with 8 bases between. CDR3 amino acids: CATSDGQYSNQPQHF. The CDR3 DNA reads TGTGCCACCAGTGATGGACAATATAGCAATCAGCCCCAGCATTTT.

A word on this clone: Other nucleotide sequences from this sample produce the same CDR3. This rearrangement joins TRBV5-1 to TRBJ1-1; 11 nucleotides align to TRBD1. J was trimmed by 4 bases and V by 3 bases; bases with no gene match: 2. The CDR3 loop spans 14 amino acids. Germline assignment: CDR1 SGHRS and CDR2 YFSETQ. The CDR3, as DNA: TGCGCCAGCAGCTCGGGGACAGGGGGCACTGAAGCTTTCTTT. The encoded protein is CASSSGTGGTEAFF.

V gene TRBV7-8 combines with J gene TRBJ1-1, with 7 nucleotides matching TRBD1. V dropped 5 bases and J dropped 3; count of bases not matched to a gene: 6. Germline values: CDR1 SGHVS, CDR2 FQNEAQ. The CDR3 has 14 amino acids. CDR3 loop: CASSVRGSYTEAFF. In DNA, the CDR3 is TGTGCCAGCAGCGTCAGGGGGAGCTACACTGAAGCTTTCTTT.

This sequence joins TRBV28 and TRBJ1-4; TRBD1 matches 7 bases. V shed 6 bases, J shed 7 bases, and the junction held 8 bases outside the gene matches. The CDR3 runs to 14 residues. CDR1 is MDHEN and CDR2 is SYDVKM in the germline V gene. Here the CDR3 reads CASRPQGKSEKLFF. CDR3 DNA: TGTGCCAGCAGACCACAGGGGAAGAGTGAAAAACTGTTTTTT. The variable domain in full, completed from reference TRBV28 and TRBJ1-4, reads DVKVTQSSRYLVKRTGEKVFLECVQDMDHENMFWYRQDPGLGLRLIYFSYDVKMKEKGDIPEGYSVSREKKERFSLILESASTNQTSMYLCASRPQGKSEKLFFGSGTQLSVL.

The CDR3 reads CASSPPGTGSTDTQYF. CDR3 in DNA: TGTGCCAGCAGCCCCCCCGGGACAGGGAGCACAGATACGCAGTATTTT. The chain joins TRBV5-4 to TRBJ2-3; TRBD1 matches at 9 bases. V lost 4 bases to trimming and J lost 0 bases; unmatched junction nucleotides: 6. Germline V gene lookup returns CDR1 SGHNT and CDR2 YYREEE (reference sequence). The CDR3 extends over 16 amino acids.

V and J are TRBV7-2 and TRBJ1-2, with D perhaps TRBD1 (5 bases). Trimming took 5 bases from V and 3 from J, leaving 13 bases between them. Germline V CDR1 and CDR2: SGHTA, FQGNSA. CDR3 length: 14 residues. CDR3 sequence: CASSPGGGDYGYTF. DNA for the CDR3: TGTGCCAGCAGCCCCGGCGGGGGGGACTATGGCTACACCTTC.

The chain is built from TRBV27 and TRBJ2-7; 7 positions agree with TRBD1. The germline gives CDR1 MNHEY, CDR2 SMNVEV (reference sequence). This CDR3 is built from 14 residues. V was clipped by 5 bases and J by 2 bases; unmatched bases: 6. CDR3 DNA sequence: TGTGCCAGCAGTCCGGGGACAGCAACCTACGAGCAGTACTTC. This translates into CASSPGTATYEQYF.

The chain has TRBV28 and TRBJ2-3; 8 bases are shared with TRBD1. The V and J ends lost 2 bases and 6 bases, in that order; junction bases with no gene match: 4. CDR1 is MDHEN, CDR2 SYDVKM, per germline. The CDR3 is made up of 14 amino acids. In DNA form, the CDR3 reads TGTGCCAGCAGTTTACAGGGGGCGGGCGATACGCAGTATTTT. Translation: CASSLQGAGDTQYF. Variable domain in full (rest from reference TRBV28 and TRBJ2-3): DVKVTQSSRYLVKRTGEKVFLECVQDMDHENMFWYRQDPGLGLRLIYFSYDVKMKEKGDIPEGYSVSREKKERFSLILESASTNQTSMYLCASSLQGAGDTQYFGPGTRLTVL.

The chain joins TRBV7-2 to TRBJ1-4; TRBD1 matches 9 bases. The ends lost 5 bases at V and 4 bases at J; junction bases unmatched: 5. The germline CDR1 and CDR2 sequences are SGHTA and FQGNSA. CDR3 length: 15 residues. The CDR3 bases are TGTGCCAGCAGCCCCCGGACAGGGGATAATGAAAAACTGTTTTTT. Translating it yields CASSPRTGDNEKLFF.

CDR3 bases: TGTGCCAGCAGCGAGACAGGGATCGGCGATGAAAAACTGTTTTTT. Protein sequence: CASSETGIGDEKLFF. The chain is built from TRBV7-9 and TRBJ1-4; the match to TRBD1 covers 7 bases. The CDR3 is 15 amino acids. V was clipped by 5 bases and J by 6 bases; unmatched bases: 9. CDR1 SEHNR and CDR2 FQNEAQ come from the germline V gene (reference sequence). Complete variable domain (other parts from reference TRBV7-9 and TRBJ1-4): DTGVSQNPRHKITKRGQNVTFRCDPISEHNRLYWYRQTLGQGPEFLTYFQNEAQLEKSRLLSDRFSAERPKGSFSTLEIQRTEQGDSAMYLCASSETGIGDEKLFFGSGTQLSVL.

V and J are TRBV30 and TRBJ2-2; a weak D match, TRBD2 (5 bases). Germline CDR1 is GTSNPN and CDR2 is SVGIG (reference sequence). The CDR3 is made up of 14 amino acids. The V and J ends lost 4 bases and 1 base respectively, with 10 bases between them. The CDR3 DNA sequence: TGTGCCTGGAAGGCTAGCCGGAACACCGGGGAGCTGTTTTTT. Translating it yields CAWKASRNTGELFF.

The chain carries TRBV15 and TRBJ1-2, with TRBD1 matching 7 bases. CDR1 and CDR2 from the germline V gene are LNHNV and YYDKDF (reference sequence). Germline trimming cut 0 bases from V and 4 bases from J; bases unmatched to any gene: 11. This CDR3 spans 17 amino acids. The CDR3 nucleotides are TGTGCCACCAGCAGAGATCTCTTAATCCGACAGGGCTATGGCTACACCTTC. Amino acid sequence: CATSRDLLIRQGYGYTF.

The chain recombines TRBV5-1 with TRBJ2-1; 8 nucleotides line up with TRBD2. The germline gives CDR1 SGHRS, CDR2 YFSETQ. This CDR3 has 16 residues. The V segment lost 0 bases and the J segment 2 bases; nucleotides outside the gene matches: 4. Here the CDR3 reads CASSLAGGAPYNEQFF. Written as DNA, the CDR3 is TGCGCCAGCAGCTTGGCCGGGGGGGCCCCCTACAATGAGCAGTTCTTC.

The gene calls are TRBV10-3 and TRBJ2-7; TRBD1 aligns across 9 bases. From germline, CDR1 is ENHRY and CDR2 SYGVKD. Trimming cost V 5 bases and J 3 bases; bases outside gene matches: 5. CDR3 size: 14 residues. The CDR3 nucleotides are TGTGCCATCAGTAACAGGGGGCAGAGCTACGAGCAGTACTTC. Its translation is CAISNRGQSYEQYF.

The chain couples TRBV28 to TRBJ1-3; D remains unclear. Germline CDR1 and CDR2: MDHEN and SYDVKM. The CDR3 runs 11 residues. V lost 6 bases and J lost 8, with 8 bases in between. The CDR3 region is CASRRYDTIYF. DNA for the CDR3: TGTGCCAGCAGGCGCTATGACACCATATATTTT.